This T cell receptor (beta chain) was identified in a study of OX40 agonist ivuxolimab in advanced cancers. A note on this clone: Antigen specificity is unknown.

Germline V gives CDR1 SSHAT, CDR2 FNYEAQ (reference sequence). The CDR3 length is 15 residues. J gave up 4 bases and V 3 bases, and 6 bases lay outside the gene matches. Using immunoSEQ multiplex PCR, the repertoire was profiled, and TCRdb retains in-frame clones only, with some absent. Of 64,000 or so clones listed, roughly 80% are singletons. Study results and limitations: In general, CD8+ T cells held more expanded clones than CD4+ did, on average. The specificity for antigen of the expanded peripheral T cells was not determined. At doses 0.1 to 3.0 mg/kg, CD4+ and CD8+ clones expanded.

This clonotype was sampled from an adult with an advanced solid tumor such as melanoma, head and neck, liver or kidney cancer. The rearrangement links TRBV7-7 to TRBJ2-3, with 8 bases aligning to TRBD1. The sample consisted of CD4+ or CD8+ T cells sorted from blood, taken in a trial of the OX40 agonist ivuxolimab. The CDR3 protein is CASSLTGDPSDTQYF. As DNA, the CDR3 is TGTGCCAGCAGCTTGACAGGGGATCCATCAGATACGCAGTATTTT.